This TCR beta chain was identified in a study of response to subunit inactivated influenza vaccine. Germline CDR1 and CDR2: SGHVS and FQNEAQ. V was shortened by 1 base and J by 6 bases, with 13 bases between the two germline ends. The CDR3 has 15 amino acids. Each CDR3 protein gets one entry after TCRdb re-called the RT-PCR reads with MiXCR. The sample carries roughly 540,000 distinct CDR3 sequences, approximately 24% recorded once. This sample was shared with a second study, whose subject was T cells expressing NK-cell markers. That work contributes: UMI-tagged 5'RACE template switching yielded the TCR beta cDNA. The study drew TCR beta repertoires from sorted CD3+CD56+NKG2C+, CD3+CD56+NKG2C- and CD3+CD56-NKG2C+ T cells.

The sequencing here drew on CD4+ T cells sorted from PBMCs, taken less than 13 days after vaccination. This clonotype was sampled from a man aged 45-65 years who received an inactivated influenza vaccine. The rearrangement uses TRBV7-8 and TRBJ1-5, with D possibly TRBD1 on 5 matching bases. The CDR3 nucleotides read TGTGCCAGCAGCTTAGATCCAGGGCCCAGTCAGCCCCAGCATTTT. It is translated as CASSLDPGPSQPQHF.